The present T cell receptor (beta chain) was sequenced within a study of STAT5B mutations in CD4+ large granular lymphocyte leukemia (dated by TCRdb to 2021 to 2024). For the study in its entirety: When cryopreserved patient cells were available, CD8+ cells were depleted as a first step, and selection with anti-CD4 microbeads followed. TCRbeta repertoires of CD4+ T-cell large granular lymphocyte leukemia patients were compared with those of healthy blood donors. The purity of purified fractions was confirmed by flow cytometry on FACSCanto II or FACSVerse to exceed 95% among lymphocytes. What the authors observed across the whole study: Heterogeneous cell sources were used for patients, and only five to seven CD4-sorted patient samples were included in the clonality comparison with healthy controls. CD4-sorted patient repertoires appeared more clonal than healthy CD4+ repertoires, and this difference persisted after removing the putative leukemic clones. Main leukemic clonotypes were private to each patient, although roughly 26% of the main leukemic clonotypes were found at low frequency in the non-leukemic repertoires of other patients. The data were not HLA-matched, and the higher clonality in CD4+ T-LGLL than in CD8+ T-LGLL could be due to the relatively small sample size.

The immunoSEQ assay at survey resolution was used to sequence TCRbeta rearrangements from genomic DNA. Per the authors' processing: Clonotypes making up more than 5% of the repertoire were considered putative leukemic clones, giving over 55 such clones in more than 25 patients. A lowest detectable productive clonotype frequency of 2.59 x 10-5 was observed in the TCR sequencing data. Only productive TCRbeta rearrangements, meaning sequences that were complete and in-frame, were kept for the analyses. Simpson clonality, calculated in the immunoSEQ Analyzer version 3.0, was used as the measure of sample clonality. Clones were grouped by frequency into very rare, small, medium, large (1-20%) or hyperexpanded (>20%) categories. Generation probabilities were estimated with OLGA 1.2.3, V-gene circos plots were generated with VDJtools, specificities were searched for in VDJdb, and CDR3 motifs were identified with GLIPH. The table was pulled from immuneACCESS by TCRdb, which kept in-frame rearrangements only. Such tables lose some clones; where checked, under half of the loss comes from unresolved V genes, and the rest has no known cause. That table is the source of V, J and clone size, and D and trimming were worked out from the DNA. Present in this sample are 9,500 to 10,000 clones, roughly 83% of which were seen just once. In total, the top ten clones hold approximately 68% of the sample.

This clone was seen a single time. Its antigen specificity is not known. One base away there is no much larger clone; base qualities are not given. CD4+ T-LGLL patients were recruited from hematology units in Padova (Italy), Helsinki (Finland) and Shinshu (Japan). Depending on sample availability, patient samples were obtained as bead-purified CD4+, CD4+CD8+, CD57+ or CD56+ fractions, or as unselected PBMC. Somatic STAT5B mutation profiles obtained by deep amplicon sequencing of the same DNA used for patient TCRbeta data were integrated with the patient TCRbeta data. All TCR-sequenced material derived from peripheral blood: patient blood samples and healthy donor buffy coats. Ficoll-Hypaque gradient centrifugation was used to isolate peripheral blood mononuclear cells. Genomic DNA was extracted using the Gentra Puregene Cell and Tissue kit, and a Qubit 2.0 fluorometer was used to quantify it. The specimen sequenced was PBMCs. The TCR comes from a man aged 60 to 75 with CD4+ T-cell large granular lymphocyte leukemia.

Here the CDR3 is given as CASSLTGVPPFNEQFF. Here is the DNA: TGTGCCAGCAGCTTAACGGGGGTCCCGCCCTTCAATGAGCAGTTCTTC. The rearrangement joined TRBV7-2 to TRBJ2-1; the best D guess is TRBD2, with 6 bases matching. The CDR3 contains 16 residues, cysteine and phenylalanine counted. Only CDR3 DNA is held: 48 bases, read in frame from base 1. Deletion took 2 bases off V and 6 bases off J, with a span of 17 bases between the germline ends. Per the germline V gene, SGHTA is the CDR1 and FQGNSA is the CDR2.